The entry that follows covers one T cell receptor (beta chain) sequence. The CDR3 is 14 residues long. With 0 bases removed from V and 11 bases from J, the gap between germline ends came to 17 bases. CDR1 is SGHRS and CDR2 is YFSETQ in the germline V gene. The data belong to a study of blood T cell repertoires in COVID-19. In the study overall: Sites in the United States, Italy and Spain provided acute and convalescent COVID-19 samples.

Data came from immunoSEQ multiplex PCR; TCRdb stores just in-frame clones and leaves some out. The sample carries a few hundred thousand clones, roughly 90% recorded once. V usage is TRBV5-1 and J usage is TRBJ1-1; D not certain. The sequence was obtained from a woman in her 30s who had recovered from COVID-19. Sequenced material: PBMCs or T cells enriched from blood (not recorded which). CDR3 sequence reads: CASSLALDRPGAFF. The CDR3 DNA is TGCGCCAGCAGCTTGGCCCTTGACCGGCCGGGGGCTTTCTTT. Drawing the rest from reference TRBV5-1 and TRBJ1-1, the complete variable domain is KAGVTQTPRYLIKTRGQQVTLSCSPISGHRSVSWYQQTPGQGLQFLFEYFSETQRNKGNFPGRFSGRQFSNSRSEMNVSTLELGDSALYLCASSLALDRPGAFFGQGTRLTVV.